This T cell receptor beta chain emerged from a study of T cells in Graves' hyperthyroidism and ophthalmopathy. Study results and limitations: A 13 V-J model separated ophthalmopathy from stable hyperthyroidism. Model-based prediction identified ophthalmopathy a median around seven months prior to its onset. Among thyroid clonotypes expanded above 0.001, most also appeared in blood.

Diagnosis rested on symptoms, serum thyroxine and TRAb, thyroid ultrasound, and orbital computed tomography. Looked up from germline, CDR1 is WNHNN and CDR2 is SYGVQD (reference sequence). The CDR3 extends over 15 amino acids. Losses at the gene ends were 4 bases for V and 4 bases for J; bases not matched to a gene: 4. As regards this clonotype: Its antigen is not known.

Amplification targeted TCR beta CDR3 regions from RNA transcripts. HTBI primers were the set used in a first-round RT-PCR of the TCR CDR3. A single record per CDR3 protein comes from TCRdb applying MiXCR to the multiplex PCR reads. The table records 600,000 to 700,000 distinct CDR3 sequences, about 45% of them present only once. V and J are TRBV10-1 and TRBJ2-2; 9 nucleotides line up with TRBD2. The sequence was collected from an adult man with Graves' disease, either hyperthyroidism or ophthalmopathy (not recorded which). Source material: peripheral blood or thyroid tissue (not recorded which). CDR3 sequence (DNA): TGCGCCAGCAGTGGGACTAGCGATCCCACCGGGGAGCTGTTTTTT. As protein: CASSGTSDPTGELFF.